One sample yielded the 30 T cell receptor beta chains listed below, sequenced in a study of identical twins listed by TCRdb under 2016. Library construction relied on 5' RACE. Instrument used: Illumina HiSeq 2000. TCRdb reworked the public reads: Q25 trimming with fastp, MiXCR clone assembly, productive beta chains retained. CDR3 protein duplicates are merged, each entry listing the most common genes and DNA. This sample gives 500,000 to 600,000 distinct CDR3 sequences in total; approximately 22% of them show up just once. The top ten constitute about 0.99% of the sample. These same records also appear under a second study, on T cells expressing NK-cell markers.

The sample comprised CD4+ T cells sorted from blood. These receptors originate from a young woman in good health.

The rearrangement links TRBV30 to TRBJ1-1; maybe TRBD1 (5 bases). Trimming removed 0 bases from V and 10 bases from J, with 12 bases in between. The CDR3 loop spans 12 amino acids. Per germline, CDR1 GTSNPN and CDR2 SVGIG (reference sequence). CDR3 residues: CAWSVERGGAFF. DNA of the CDR3: TGTGCCTGGAGTGTAGAAAGGGGAGGAGCTTTCTTT.

The CDR3 DNA reads as TGCAGTGCACCCTTCAGGGGTGGGACTGAAGCTTTCTTT. Encoded protein: CSAPFRGGTEAFF. V is TRBV20-1 and J is TRBJ1-1; tentative D call: TRBD1 (6 bases). Between the trimmed V and J ends, which lost 6 bases and 5 bases, there was a span of 16 bases. The CDR3 covers 13 residues. Per the germline V gene, CDR1 is DFQATT and CDR2 is SNEGSKA (reference sequence).

This clonotype was seen once. The chain has TRBV12-3 or TRBV12-4 and TRBJ1-1; D remains ambiguous. The ends were cut back, 5 bases at V and 1 base at J, with 11 bases in the middle. CDR3 length equals 14 residues. The CDR3 DNA is TGTGCCAGCAGTCCAACCCTTAGGAACACTGAAGCTTTCTTT. Its protein product is CASSPTLRNTEAFF.

This clonotype was found a few times. The chain couples TRBV4-2 to TRBJ1-6; D gene uncertain. V gave up 0 bases and J gave up 7 bases, with 7 bases separating them. Germline V lookup: CDR1 LGHNA, CDR2 YNFKEQ. The CDR3 is made up of 14 amino acids. The CDR3 reads CASSQERRNSPLHF. Here the CDR3 DNA reads TGTGCCAGCAGCCAAGAAAGGAGGAATTCACCCCTCCACTTT.

In this sample, this clonotype turned up a few times. V is TRBV19 and J is TRBJ2-3; D unresolved. The CDR3 consists of 14 residues. V gave up 5 bases and J gave up 4 bases, with 13 bases separating them. CDR1 and CDR2 from the germline V gene are LNHDA and SQIVND (reference sequence). The CDR3 here is CASSRTYLSDTQYF. CDR3 DNA sequence: TGTGCCAGTAGTCGAACTTACCTTTCAGATACGCAGTATTTT. Supplemented by reference TRBV19 and TRBJ2-3, the full variable domain reads DGGITQSPKYLFRKEGQNVTLSCEQNLNHDAMYWYRQDPGQGLRLIYYSQIVNDFQKGDIAEGYSVSREKKESFPLTVTSAQKNPTAFYLCASSRTYLSDTQYFGPGTRLTVL.

The J gene is TRBJ2-1, the V gene TRBV10-3; 7 bases align to TRBD1. The CDR3 extends over 13 amino acids. After removal of 10 bases from V and 7 bases from J, the junction contained 10 bases not matched to a gene. Germline V gene sequence: CDR1 ENHRY, CDR2 SYGVKD. The CDR3 loop reads CATRAGGMNEQFF. The CDR3 DNA reads as TGTGCCACCAGGGCAGGGGGTATGAATGAGCAGTTCTTC.

The chain joins TRBV10-3 to TRBJ2-3; 8 bases align to TRBD2. The V gene's germline CDR1 is ENHRY and CDR2 SYGVKD. The CDR3 has 15 residues. With 0 bases clipped from V and 4 bases from J, the junction kept 3 bases outside the gene matches. The chain's CDR3 is CAISESRGAADTQYF. The CDR3 bases are TGTGCCATCAGTGAGTCGCGGGGGGCAGCAGATACGCAGTATTTT.

This clonotype was found many times. This chain uses TRBV20-1 with TRBJ2-7, with 9 bases lining up with TRBD1. After removal of 7 bases from V and 5 bases from J, the junction contained 6 bases not matched to a gene. The CDR3 sequence is 12 residues long. Germline assignment: CDR1 DFQATT and CDR2 SNEGSKA (reference sequence). The CDR3 reads CSVLGQGDEQYF. The CDR3 coding sequence is TGCAGTGTATTGGGACAGGGCGACGAGCAGTACTTC.

This chain joins TRBV20-1 and TRBJ2-1, with D maybe TRBD1 (6 bases). The CDR3 sequence is 14 residues long. The ends were cut back, 3 bases at V and 2 bases at J, with 11 bases in the middle. Looked up from germline, CDR1 is DFQATT and CDR2 is SNEGSKA (reference sequence). In DNA form, the CDR3 reads TGCAGTGCTAGGGTTCCAGGGGCCTACAATGAGCAGTTCTTC. It is translated as CSARVPGAYNEQFF.

This clonotype was observed a few times. This chain links TRBV7-3 with TRBJ2-2; 10 positions match TRBD2. In germline, CDR1 is SGHTA, CDR2 FQGTGA. J lost 3 bases, V lost 4 bases, and 2 bases had no gene match. The CDR3 loop spans 15 amino acids. The CDR3 region is CASSYGLADTGELFF. The CDR3 nucleotides are TGTGCCAGCAGCTACGGACTAGCGGACACCGGGGAGCTGTTTTTT.

At least ten counts were recorded for this clonotype. The rearrangement uses TRBV12-3 or TRBV12-4 and TRBJ2-7; no firm D call. V shed 3 bases and J shed 3 bases, with 9 bases lying between them. The length of the CDR3 is 13 residues. CDR3 DNA: TGTGCCAGCAGTTTTGGACGGAGCTACGAGCAGTACTTC. Translated: CASSFGRSYEQYF.

This clonotype was counted ten times or more. The V and J genes are TRBV12-3 or TRBV12-4 and TRBJ2-3; TRBD2 matches 12 bases. This CDR3 spans 16 amino acids. V was pared by 4 bases and J by 2 bases, with 4 bases of the junction left unmatched. CDR3 in DNA: TGTGCCAGCAGTTCCCTAGCGGGGGGGACCACAGATACGCAGTATTTT. Its protein is CASSSLAGGTTDTQYF.

The V call is TRBV5-1, the J call TRBJ1-1; D is unclear. The ends were cut back, 4 bases at V and 0 bases at J, with 13 bases in the middle. Germline-derived CDR1 and CDR2 are SGHRS and YFSETQ. The CDR3 runs 15 residues. The CDR3 loop reads CASSAAAGMNTEAFF. As DNA, the CDR3 is TGCGCCAGCAGCGCAGCTGCGGGGATGAACACTGAAGCTTTCTTT.

The rearrangement joins TRBV12-3 or TRBV12-4 to TRBJ1-1; a possible D gene is TRBD1 (6 bases). Deletions cut 3 bases from V and 7 bases from J, with 9 bases between. The CDR3 runs to 12 residues. This CDR3 is CASSFPQGEAFF. The CDR3, as DNA: TGTGCCAGCAGTTTTCCACAGGGTGAAGCTTTCTTT.

This chain links TRBV7-2 with TRBJ1-2; 12 bases are shared with TRBD1. CDR3 size: 13 residues. Losses at the gene ends were 1 base for V and 12 bases for J; bases not matched to a gene: 3. CDR1 is SGHTA and CDR2 is FQGNSA in the germline V gene. The CDR3 DNA follows: TGTGCCAGCAGCTTAGGGGACAGGGGGCGAAACACCTTC. This codes for CASSLGDRGRNTF.

The V call is TRBV20-1, the J call TRBJ2-3; TRBD2 aligns across 14 bases. The CDR3 runs 16 residues. CDR1 and CDR2 (germline): DFQATT, SNEGSKA (reference sequence). V lost 5 bases, J lost 3 bases, and 7 bases stayed unmatched. CDR3 DNA sequence: TGCAGTGCTCCGACTAGCGGGAGGGCCTTGACAGATACGCAGTATTTT. Protein product: CSAPTSGRALTDTQYF.

CDR3 residues: CASSKGGLAGTDTQYF. The CDR3 nucleotides are TGTGCCAGCAGCAAAGGGGGACTAGCGGGAACAGATACGCAGTATTTT. The chain employs TRBV9 and TRBJ2-3; TRBD2 agrees at 13 bases. The CDR3 runs to 16 residues. After removal of 4 bases from V and 3 bases from J, the junction contained 5 bases not matched to a gene. The germline gives CDR1 SGDLS, CDR2 YYNGEE.

This clonotype was recorded a few times. The chain employs TRBV11-2 and TRBJ2-1, with D uncertain. The V and J ends lost 5 bases and 5 bases respectively, with 13 bases between them. The CDR3 length is 14 residues. Germline CDR1 reads SGHAT; CDR2 reads FQNNGV. Here the CDR3 reads CASSRPIIHNEQFF. The CDR3 DNA sequence: TGTGCCAGCAGCCGCCCTATTATCCACAATGAGCAGTTCTTC.

CDR3 loop: CATHNSGNQPQHF. In nucleotides, the CDR3 is TGTGCTACACACAACTCGGGAAATCAGCCCCAGCATTTT. The genes are TRBV12-5 and TRBJ1-5, with D unclear. Per the germline V gene, CDR1 is LGHNT and CDR2 is FRNRAP. The ends were cut back, 10 bases at V and 4 bases at J, with 14 bases in the middle. The CDR3 covers 13 residues.

This chain joins TRBV20-1 and TRBJ1-4; D not certain. The germline V gene encodes CDR1 DFQATT and CDR2 SNEGSKA (reference sequence). The V gene lost 0 bases and the J gene lost 7 bases, with 15 bases spanning the gap. The CDR3 spans 15 residues. The chain's CDR3 is CSARDRARRSEKLFF. In nucleotides, the CDR3 is TGCAGTGCTAGAGATAGGGCGAGGAGGAGTGAAAAACTGTTTTTT.

This clonotype has a handful of counts. The V gene is TRBV2, the J gene TRBJ1-6; no clear D gene. V was pared by 2 bases and J by 10 bases, with 12 bases between. This CDR3 has 14 amino acids. Germline CDR1 reads SNHLY; CDR2 reads FYNNEI. As DNA, the CDR3 is TGTGCCAGCAGTGAAACCCGGGTGAGCTCACCCCTCCACTTT. Its translation: CASSETRVSSPLHF.

The V and J genes are TRBV10-3 and TRBJ2-1, with D perhaps matching TRBD2 (6 bases). V shed 6 bases and J shed 0 bases, with 15 bases lying between them. CDR1 and CDR2 (germline): ENHRY, SYGVKD. This CDR3 is built from 16 residues. The CDR3 coding sequence is TGTGCCATCAGCGAACCGGACTACAGCTCCTACAATGAGCAGTTCTTC. Amino acid sequence: CAISEPDYSSYNEQFF.

The J gene is TRBJ2-4, the V gene TRBV5-4; D ambiguous. CDR3 size: 15 residues. Trimming left V 0 bases short and J 0 bases short, with 7 bases between. CDR1 is SGHNT, CDR2 YYREEE, per germline (reference sequence). CDR3 residues: CASSLVQGAKNIQYF. The CDR3 nucleotides are TGTGCCAGCAGCTTGGTCCAAGGAGCCAAAAACATTCAGTACTTC.

This clonotype was seen a single time. The chain joins TRBV27 to TRBJ1-6, with TRBD1 matching 8 bases. V shed 5 bases, J shed 9 bases, and the junction held 6 bases outside the gene matches. The CDR3 has 14 amino acids. CDR1 is MNHEY and CDR2 is SMNVEV in the germline V gene (reference sequence). CDR3 loop: CASSARTGTSPLHF. For the CDR3, the DNA is TGTGCCAGCAGTGCACGGACAGGGACTTCACCCCTCCACTTT.

The chain couples TRBV7-9 to TRBJ1-1; 7 bases align to TRBD1. The germline V gene encodes CDR1 SEHNR and CDR2 FQNEAQ (reference sequence). CDR3 length: 12 amino acids. J lost 13 bases, V lost 5 bases, and 10 bases had no gene match. CDR3 bases: TGTGCCAGCAGCGGAGACAGGGCCTGGGTTTTCTTT. This sequence encodes CASSGDRAWVFF.

V usage is TRBV11-2 and J usage is TRBJ1-1; D is unclear. The germline V gene encodes CDR1 SGHAT and CDR2 FQNNGV. This CDR3 contains 13 residues. V lost 6 bases, J lost 4 bases, and 12 bases lay in between. The CDR3, as DNA: TGTGCCAGCAGGGGTCGGGGAAGCACTGAAGCTTTCTTT. Translating gives CASRGRGSTEAFF. The full variable domain, its missing parts supplied by reference TRBV11-2 and TRBJ1-1, is EAGVAQSPRYKIIEKRQSVAFWCNPISGHATLYWYQQILGQGPKLLIQFQNNGVVDDSQLPKDRFSAERLKGVDSTLKIQPAKLEDSAVYLCASRGRGSTEAFFGQGTRLTVV.

The DNA for the CDR3 is TGTGCCAGCAGCTTACCCCGACCTTGGGAGCGGGAGACCCAGTACTTC. Translation gives CASSLPRPWERETQYF. The genes are TRBV7-3 and TRBJ2-5, with a tentative D call TRBD2 (5 bases). Deletions cut 2 bases from V and 5 bases from J, with 18 bases between. The CDR3 spans 16 residues. The germline CDR1 and CDR2 sequences are SGHTA and FQGTGA.

This clonotype was seen more than once but under ten times. The chain uses TRBV29-1 and TRBJ1-1, with D uncertain. The length of the CDR3 is 10 residues. V lost 4 bases and J lost 10, with 10 bases in between. The germline V gene has CDR1 SQVTM and CDR2 ANQGSEA. The CDR3: CSVGERGAFF. In DNA, the CDR3 is TGCAGCGTTGGAGAGCGAGGAGCTTTCTTT.

The J gene is TRBJ1-6, the V gene TRBV27; D gene unclear. V dropped 3 bases and J dropped 8 bases, with 11 bases sitting between them. The CDR3 loop spans 14 amino acids. CDR1 is MNHEY and CDR2 is SMNVEV in the germline V gene (reference sequence). The CDR3 protein is CASSFWERDSPLHF. The CDR3 coding sequence is TGTGCCAGCAGTTTCTGGGAGAGAGATTCACCCCTCCACTTT.

V usage is TRBV3-1 and J usage is TRBJ2-7; TRBD2 might be the D (5 bases). The V gene lost 5 bases and the J gene lost 3 bases, with 11 bases spanning the gap. This CDR3 spans 13 amino acids. Germline-derived CDR1 and CDR2 are LGHDT and YNNKEL (reference sequence). This CDR3 is CASSSNGGYEQYF. In nucleotides, the CDR3 is TGTGCCAGCAGCTCGAACGGAGGCTACGAGCAGTACTTC.